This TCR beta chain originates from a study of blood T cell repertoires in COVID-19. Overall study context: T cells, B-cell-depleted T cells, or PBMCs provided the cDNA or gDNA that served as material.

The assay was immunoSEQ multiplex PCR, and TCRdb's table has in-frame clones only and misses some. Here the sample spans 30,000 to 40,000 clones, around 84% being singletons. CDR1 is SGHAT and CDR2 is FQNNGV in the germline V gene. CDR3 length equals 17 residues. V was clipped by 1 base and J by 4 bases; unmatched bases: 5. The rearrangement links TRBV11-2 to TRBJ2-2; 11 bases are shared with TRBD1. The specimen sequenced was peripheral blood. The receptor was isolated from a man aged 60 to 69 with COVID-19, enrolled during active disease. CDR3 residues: CASSLVSGTGGTGELFF. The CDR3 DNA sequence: TGTGCCAGCAGCTTAGTCTCCGGGACAGGGGGCACCGGGGAGCTGTTTTTT.